These 22 T cell receptor beta chains came from one sample sequenced in a study of T cell responses to AZD1222 COVID-19 vaccine. The repertoire was sequenced with immunoSEQ multiplex PCR; TCRdb's copy has only in-frame clones and lacks some. The sample yields about 150,000 clones, approximately 86% seen once. The material was peripheral blood, obtained after recovery from COVID-19. The receptor set was obtained from an adult who had recovered from COVID-19.

The chain links TRBV7-8 to TRBJ2-1; tentative D call: TRBD2 (5 bases). CDR1 SGHVS and CDR2 FQNEAQ come from the germline V gene. The CDR3 has 14 amino acids. V was cut by 6 bases and J by 4 bases, with 13 bases left in between. CDR3 nucleotides: TGTGCCAGCAGGCCAGCGGTTGGATACAATGAGCAGTTCTTC. Encoded protein: CASRPAVGYNEQFF. The full variable domain, in which reference TRBV7-8 and TRBJ2-1 provide the parts outside the CDR3, is GAGVSQSPRYKVAKRGQDVALRCDPISGHVSLFWYQQALGQGPEFLTYFQNEAQLDKSGLPSDRFFAERPEGSVSTLKIQRTQQEDSAVYLCASRPAVGYNEQFFGPGTRLTVL.

V gene TRBV27 combines with J gene TRBJ2-7; the D call may be TRBD1 or TRBD2 (6 bases each). The CDR3 is made up of 14 amino acids. Germline V CDR1 and CDR2: MNHEY, SMNVEV (reference sequence). V shed 7 bases and J shed 7 bases, with 20 bases lying between them. The CDR3 sequence: CASNEGGLWREQYF. The CDR3 DNA sequence: TGTGCCAGCAACGAGGGGGGCCTTTGGAGGGAGCAGTACTTC.

The chain combines TRBV27 with TRBJ2-7, with a tentative D call TRBD2 (5 bases). CDR3 length: 15 residues. The V end was cut by 3 bases, the J end by 2 bases, with 14 bases between. CDR1 MNHEY and CDR2 SMNVEV come from the germline V gene (reference sequence). For the CDR3, the DNA is TGTGCCAGCAGTTTGCCCGGACTCCCAGCCTACGAGCAGTACTTC. Translated, it gives CASSLPGLPAYEQYF.

With regard to this clone: The germline gene is not matched at one end of the junction; a read error may be the cause. The CDR3 spells CASREGDFSGYTF. The CDR3 DNA reads TGTGCCAGCAGGGAAGGGGACTTCAGTGGCTACACCTTC. The chain is built from TRBV2 and TRBJ1-2; weak D call: TRBD1 (5 bases). Germline V gene sequence: CDR1 SNHLY, CDR2 FYNNEI. The CDR3 has 13 residues.

In the case of this clone: Other DNA variants within this sample encode the same CDR3. The V call is TRBV3-1 (or the pseudogene TRBV3-2), the J call TRBJ1-2; D unresolved. Germline V gene sequence: CDR1 LGHDT, CDR2 YNNKEL (reference sequence). This CDR3 is built from 12 residues. V was clipped by 4 bases and J by 5 bases, with 8 bases between them. The CDR3 bases are TGTGCCAGCAGCCCCGGTGGGTATGGCTACACCTTC. Its protein product is CASSPGGYGYTF.

This chain uses TRBV2 with TRBJ1-1; D remains unclear. This CDR3 has 13 residues. CDR1 is SNHLY and CDR2 is FYNNEI in the germline V gene. V lost 5 bases to trimming and J lost 1 base, with 8 bases between them. In DNA form, the CDR3 reads TGTGCCAGCAGTCCTAATTGGAACACTGAAGCTTTCTTT. It encodes CASSPNWNTEAFF.

There are a few counts of this clone. The V call is TRBV29-1, the J call TRBJ1-1; 7 bases line up with TRBD1. Germline V gene lookup returns CDR1 SQVTM and CDR2 ANQGSEA. With V trimmed by 3 bases and J by 3 bases, 7 bases remained unmatched. This CDR3 has 14 amino acids. CDR3 nucleotide sequence: TGCAGCGTTGAGGGGTTTACAGGGGACACTGAAGCTTTCTTT. This codes for CSVEGFTGDTEAFF.

The J gene is TRBJ2-7, the V gene TRBV27; possibly TRBD2 for D (5 bases). V lost 5 bases, J lost 5 bases, and 16 bases lay in between. This CDR3 has 14 amino acids. Looked up from germline, CDR1 is MNHEY and CDR2 is SMNVEV (reference sequence). CDR3 in amino acids: CASSPDSPTDEQYF. In DNA, the CDR3 is TGTGCCAGCAGTCCGGACTCTCCGACCGACGAGCAGTACTTC.

The chain employs TRBV13 and TRBJ1-2, with a tentative D call TRBD1 (5 bases). The CDR3 extends over 15 amino acids. CDR1 PRHDT and CDR2 FYEKMQ come from the germline V gene (reference sequence). V lost 0 bases, J lost 7 bases, and 15 bases lay in between. The CDR3 loop is CASSLGAARVGGYTF. In DNA form, the CDR3 reads TGTGCCAGCAGCTTAGGCGCGGCCAGGGTAGGTGGCTACACCTTC.

This chain uses TRBV28 with TRBJ1-1; TRBD1 might be the D (5 bases). The CDR3 extends over 13 amino acids. The V gene's germline CDR1 is MDHEN and CDR2 SYDVKM. The V end lost 7 bases, the J end lost 0 bases, and 9 bases lay between the germline ends. As DNA, the CDR3 is TGTGCCAGCATAGAGGGGTTGAACACTGAAGCTTTCTTT. Protein product: CASIEGLNTEAFF. Looking up the rest from reference TRBV28 and TRBJ1-1 gives the full variable domain: DVKVTQSSRYLVKRTGEKVFLECVQDMDHENMFWYRQDPGLGLRLIYFSYDVKMKEKGDIPEGYSVSREKKERFSLILESASTNQTSMYLCASIEGLNTEAFFGQGTRLTVV.

The chain carries TRBV5-1 and TRBJ1-5; D gene unclear. The CDR3 has 14 residues. Germline CDR1 reads SGHRS; CDR2 reads YFSETQ. V shed 0 bases and J shed 3 bases, with 7 bases lying between them. The DNA for the CDR3 is TGCGCCAGCAGCTTGGACAATTCCAATCAGCCCCAGCATTTT. This translates into CASSLDNSNQPQHF.

The chain employs TRBV5-5 and TRBJ2-7, with no clear D. Germline loops: CDR1 SGHKS, CDR2 YYEKEE (reference sequence). CDR3 length: 14 residues. Trimming removed 2 bases at V and 4 bases at J, with 13 bases between. The CDR3 here is CASSLRTATYEQYF. CDR3 nucleotides: TGTGCCAGCAGCTTAAGAACAGCTACGTACGAGCAGTACTTC.

This clone was observed a handful of times. The CDR3 is CASNRAGGLVSTDTQYF. In DNA, the CDR3 is TGTGCCAGCAATCGGGCGGGAGGCCTAGTTAGCACAGATACGCAGTATTTT. The rearrangement joins TRBV5-6 to TRBJ2-3, with 8 nucleotides matching TRBD2. From germline, CDR1 is SGHDT and CDR2 YYEEEE. The ends lost 6 bases at V and 0 bases at J; junction bases unmatched: 12. The CDR3 contains 17 residues.

The chain couples TRBV5-5 to TRBJ2-5; 7 nucleotides align to TRBD2. After removal of 3 bases from V and 5 bases from J, the junction contained 4 bases not matched to a gene. Per germline, CDR1 SGHKS and CDR2 YYEKEE (reference sequence). The CDR3 has 13 residues. CDR3 loop: CASSWGGVETQYF. In nucleotides, the CDR3 is TGTGCCAGCAGCTGGGGGGGAGTGGAGACCCAGTACTTC. The whole variable domain, filled in from reference TRBV5-5 and TRBJ2-5, reads DAGVTQSPTHLIKTRGQQVTLRCSPISGHKSVSWYQQVLGQGPQFIFQYYEKEERGRGNFPDRFSARQFPNYSSELNVNALLLGDSALYLCASSWGGVETQYFGPGTRLLVL.

The chain has TRBV20-1 and TRBJ1-1; D gene unclear. The V end lost 2 bases, the J end lost 6 bases, and 7 bases lay between the germline ends. This CDR3 region has 11 residues. Germline V gives CDR1 DFQATT, CDR2 SNEGSKA (reference sequence). In DNA form, the CDR3 reads TGCAGTGCTAGAAATGGGCCTGAAGCTTTCTTT. It specifies CSARNGPEAFF.

This chain links TRBV5-5 with TRBJ1-4; no clear D. Per the germline V gene, CDR1 is SGHKS and CDR2 is YYEKEE (reference sequence). This CDR3 comprises 14 residues. V lost 1 base and J 8 bases, leaving 12 bases between the germline ends. The CDR3 protein is CASSLLATAEKLFF. DNA of the CDR3: TGTGCCAGCAGCTTGCTGGCCACGGCCGAAAAACTGTTTTTT.

The chain joins TRBV12-3 or TRBV12-4 to TRBJ1-2, with unresolved D. Trimming cost V 7 bases and J 10 bases, with 16 bases left between them. This CDR3 contains 12 residues. The CDR3 DNA reads as TGTGCCAGCACCCCTCGGGGAAAACTCTACACCTTC. Protein sequence: CASTPRGKLYTF.

V gene TRBV27 combines with J gene TRBJ2-7, with TRBD1 identical over 7 bases. The length of the CDR3 is 14 residues. Trimming cost V 6 bases and J 6 bases; bases outside gene matches: 11. The germline V gene encodes CDR1 MNHEY and CDR2 SMNVEV (reference sequence). The CDR3: CASSRDRVRSEQYF. The DNA for the CDR3 is TGTGCCAGCAGCCGAGACAGGGTACGATCCGAGCAGTACTTC.

The genes are TRBV2 and TRBJ2-3, with 9 positions matching TRBD2. CDR1 SNHLY and CDR2 FYNNEI come from the germline V gene. Trimming removed 10 bases from V and 1 base from J; junction bases left unmatched: 9. This CDR3 has 15 residues. CDR3: CATYAQRGGTDTQYF. Written as DNA, the CDR3 is TGTGCCACCTACGCCCAGCGGGGGGGCACAGATACGCAGTATTTT.

In this sample, this clone turned up once. V is TRBV3-1 (or the pseudogene TRBV3-2) and J is TRBJ2-2; tentatively, D is TRBD1 or TRBD2 (5 bases each). Germline-derived CDR1 and CDR2 are LGHDT and YNNKEL (reference sequence). The CDR3 is made up of 16 amino acids. The V end was cut by 1 base, the J end by 4 bases, with 13 bases between. CDR3 in amino acids: CASSQAEGMGTGELFF. CDR3 DNA: TGTGCCAGCAGCCAAGCCGAGGGGATGGGCACCGGGGAGCTGTTTTTT.

This clone was detected only once. Other DNA sequences in the same sample also yield this CDR3. The gene calls are TRBV28 and TRBJ1-6; no clear D gene. Germline values: CDR1 MDHEN, CDR2 SYDVKM. The CDR3 covers 12 residues. Trimming pared 0 bases from V and 7 bases from J, leaving 1 base between. CDR3 sequence reads: CASSLWNSPLHF. The CDR3 bases are TGTGCCAGCAGTTTATGGAATTCACCCCTCCACTTT.

The rearrangement uses TRBV28 and TRBJ1-1; D gene uncertain. The V end lost 1 base, the J end lost 6 bases, and 15 bases lay between the germline ends. Germline V gene data show CDR1 as MDHEN and CDR2 as SYDVKM. The CDR3 runs to 15 residues. The CDR3, as DNA: TGTGCCAGCAGTTTATTTGGACGGTCGTTCGCTGAAGCTTTCTTT. It yields the protein CASSLFGRSFAEAFF.